The present T cell receptor (beta chain) was sequenced within a study of CD8 T cells in ankylosing spondylitis. This clonotype showed up many times. Its specificity is unknown. There are 15 residues in the CDR3. Germline V gene lookup returns CDR1 SGHDT and CDR2 YYEEEE. V trimming: 0 bases; J trimming: 2 bases; junction bases outside the gene matches: 3. A single record per CDR3 protein comes from TCRdb applying MiXCR to the 5' RACE reads. The sample lists 130,000 or so distinct CDR3 sequences, about 6.5% occurring once. Broader study findings: Reportedly, matched ankylosing spondylitis synovial fluid was significantly enriched for disease-linked clones.

V is TRBV5-6 and J is TRBJ2-3, with TRBD1 identical over 7 bases. This receptor was obtained from a male donor with ankylosing spondylitis or in good health (not recorded which). The sequencing sample was made of blood, either unsorted or a sorted T cell fraction (not recorded which). CDR3: CASSLGQGTTDTQYF. For the CDR3, the DNA is TGTGCCAGCAGCTTGGGACAGGGAACCACAGATACGCAGTATTTT.